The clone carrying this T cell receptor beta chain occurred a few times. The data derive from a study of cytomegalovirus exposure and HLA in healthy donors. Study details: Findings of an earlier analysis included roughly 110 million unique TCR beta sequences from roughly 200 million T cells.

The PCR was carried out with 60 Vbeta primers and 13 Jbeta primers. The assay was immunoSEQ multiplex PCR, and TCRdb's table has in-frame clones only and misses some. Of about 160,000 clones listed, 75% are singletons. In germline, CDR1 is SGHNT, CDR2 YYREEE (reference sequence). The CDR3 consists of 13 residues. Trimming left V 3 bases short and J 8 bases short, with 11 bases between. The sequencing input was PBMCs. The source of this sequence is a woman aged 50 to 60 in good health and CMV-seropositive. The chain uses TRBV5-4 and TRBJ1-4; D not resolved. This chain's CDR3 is CASSSSSREKLFF. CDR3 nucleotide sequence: TGTGCCAGCAGCTCCTCCTCCAGGGAAAAACTGTTTTTT.